The rows below give T cell receptor beta chains drawn from one sample of a study of cytomegalovirus exposure and HLA in healthy donors. TCRdb's copy holds only in-frame clones and misses some; the assay was immunoSEQ multiplex PCR. The sample holds roughly 290,000 clones, 70% to 90% seen once. Material for sequencing was PBMCs. These receptors were collected from a woman aged 18-29 years in good health and CMV-seronegative. Both conserved end residues are part of each CDR3. Each record gives: V gene, CDR3 protein.

v_call: TRBV18; cdr3_aa: CASSPRIADGKSTDTQYF
v_call: TRBV5-1; cdr3_aa: CASSFGDPYGGGKEGEQFF
v_call: TRBV10-1; cdr3_aa: CASSDYRGQGAFEAFF
v_call: TRBV7-3; cdr3_aa: CASSLNGGGAETQYF
v_call: TRBV19; cdr3_aa: CASSIDHRGREQYF
v_call: TRBV6-5; cdr3_aa: CASSYHRGTASNTQYF
v_call: TRBV7-9; cdr3_aa: CSSRFRTGGFFDEQYF
v_call: TRBV29-1; cdr3_aa: CSVAGQENTEAFF
v_call: TRBV10-2; cdr3_aa: CASSGTGGNQPQHF
v_call: TRBV7-9; cdr3_aa: CSSSGQGKNQPQHF
v_call: TRBV9; cdr3_aa: CASSVAQRGDNYGYTF
v_call: TRBV2; cdr3_aa: CASRRGPYGYTF
v_call: TRBV19; cdr3_aa: CASSIVEGSGMNNEQFF
v_call: TRBV15; cdr3_aa: CATSRDPANEQYF
v_call: TRBV5-5; cdr3_aa: CASSLGRGRDEQFF
v_call: TRBV9; cdr3_aa: CASSPMGGNTEAFF
v_call: TRBV9; cdr3_aa: CASTQDRGLAGGPDTQYF
v_call: TRBV7-2; cdr3_aa: CASSFGGRGENSPLHF
v_call: TRBV14; cdr3_aa: CASSESGRRGYGYTF
v_call: TRBV7-9; cdr3_aa: CSSSSLQGANEKLFF
v_call: TRBV5-6; cdr3_aa: CASTATGGFYGYTF
v_call: TRBV29-1; cdr3_aa: CSVEPPGAEAFF
v_call: TRBV6-1; cdr3_aa: CATKRTGDGTYEQYF
v_call: TRBV5-3; cdr3_aa: CTRSLHRELSPQETQYF
v_call: TRBV9; cdr3_aa: CASSVAGGVNQPQHF
v_call: TRBV5-1; cdr3_aa: CASSLEDQGPKQYF
v_call: TRBV5-4; cdr3_aa: CASSFRELNYNEQFF
v_call: TRBV5-1; cdr3_aa: CASSRGQLNTEAFF
v_call: TRBV11-3; cdr3_aa: CASSATQNSPLHF
v_call: TRBV1; cdr3_aa: CTSSQEPPTEKLFF
v_call: TRBV6-5; cdr3_aa: CASCYTYRGPNQPQHF
v_call: TRBV18; cdr3_aa: CASSPRQTNPDIFLLYTEAFF
v_call: TRBV7-3; cdr3_aa: CASSLSGGEQFF
v_call: TRBV30; cdr3_aa: CAWSPTSGQTQYF
v_call: TRBV7-8; cdr3_aa: CASSHTYVGGYTF
v_call: TRBV9; cdr3_aa: CASSNGVGYGEQFF
v_call: TRBV2; cdr3_aa: CASRDSGGQGDYEQYF
v_call: TRBV7-7; cdr3_aa: CASSLATGANYGYTF
v_call: TRBV9; cdr3_aa: CASSGDRAGYTF
v_call: TRBV2; cdr3_aa: CASSQTGSNSPLHF
v_call: TRBV15; cdr3_aa: CATSRDQGIKQYF
v_call: TRBV5-1; cdr3_aa: CASSALWGGYNEQFF
v_call: TRBV2; cdr3_aa: CASSDDRGPEQYF
v_call: TRBV7-6; cdr3_aa: CASSLEVGGFADGYTF
v_call: TRBV30; cdr3_aa: CASYSGGANTGELFF
v_call: TRBV6-5; cdr3_aa: CASSSPSTQGAGEQYF
v_call: TRBV30; cdr3_aa: CAWRHLDTQYF
v_call: TRBV5-1; cdr3_aa: CASSSSSGGAVTDTQYF
v_call: TRBV21-1; cdr3_aa: CASSKGQGYEKLFF
v_call: TRBV19; cdr3_aa: CASSIGTGFYGYTF
v_call: TRBV5-4; cdr3_aa: CASNSWSVDTQYF
v_call: TRBV11-2; cdr3_aa: CASSLDPAGYGYTF
v_call: TRBV27; cdr3_aa: CASRRRENTEAFF
v_call: TRBV6-5; cdr3_aa: CASSYRRGTNYGYTF
v_call: TRBV4-1; cdr3_aa: CASSQAYRLAGNSNTGELFF
v_call: TRBV5-4; cdr3_aa: CASSPGTGRIGSPLHF
v_call: TRBV11-2; cdr3_aa: CASSPQGTYNSPLHF
v_call: TRBV6-4; cdr3_aa: CASSARPGGETDAQYF
v_call: TRBV9; cdr3_aa: CASRGGANTGELFF